The 18 T cell receptor beta chains in this list originate from one sample, sequenced in a study of graft-versus-host responses after intestinal transplantation. Their recognized antigens are unknown. Only in-frame clones appear in the TCRdb table, and some are missing; sequencing was by immunoSEQ multiplex PCR. This sample has about 82,000 clones, with roughly 91% found just once. This specimen was unstimulated CD4+ T cells sorted from spleen or lymph node cells, taken before intestinal transplant. These receptors originate from a human donor who received an intestinal transplant.

V gene TRBV7-2 combines with J gene TRBJ2-5; 11 bases align to TRBD2. The V gene end was trimmed by 5 bases and the J gene end by 5 bases; junction bases not matched to a gene: 13. Per germline, CDR1 SGHTA and CDR2 FQGNSA. This CDR3 is 17 amino acids long. The CDR3 DNA sequence: TGTGCCAGCAGCCGCCACCCCCTAGCGGGGGGCGAGGAGACCCAGTACTTC. It encodes CASSRHPLAGGEETQYF.

This clone was counted once. The gene calls are TRBV9 and TRBJ2-2, with TRBD1 matching over 8 bases. J was trimmed by 6 bases and V by 5 bases; bases with no gene match: 3. Germline V CDR1 and CDR2: SGDLS, YYNGEE. The CDR3 is made up of 13 amino acids. The CDR3 coding sequence is TGTGCCAGCAGTGGACAGGGTTCCGGGGAGCTGTTTTTT. Translating gives CASSGQGSGELFF.

This clone was seen a handful of times. The chain carries TRBV4-3 and TRBJ1-1; TRBD1 is a possible D gene (5 bases). Germline CDR1 reads LGHNA; CDR2 reads YSLEER. V lost 0 bases and J lost 6, with 11 bases in between. The CDR3 extends over 14 amino acids. CDR3 region: CASSQDYQGSEAFF. In DNA, the CDR3 is TGCGCCAGCAGCCAAGATTATCAGGGTTCTGAAGCTTTCTTT.

Here the CDR3 reads CASIITGGPGGYTF. The DNA of the CDR3 is TGTGCCAGTATTATCACCGGGGGACCCGGTGGCTACACCTTC. The chain is built from TRBV19 and TRBJ1-2; TRBD1 is a possible D gene (5 bases). V lost 7 bases to trimming and J lost 7 bases, with 19 bases between them. Per the germline V gene, CDR1 is LNHDA and CDR2 is SQIVND (reference sequence). The CDR3 spans 14 residues.

As for this clone: Other DNA sequences in the sample encode the same CDR3. The V call is TRBV7-2, the J call TRBJ2-7, with D tentatively TRBD1 (6 bases). The V and J ends lost 2 bases and 3 bases respectively, with 14 bases between them. The germline CDR1 and CDR2 sequences are SGHTA and FQGNSA. This CDR3 has 15 amino acids. In DNA form, the CDR3 reads TGTGCCAGCAGCTTACGCAGCCAAGGGGGCTACGAGCAGTACTTC. Translation: CASSLRSQGGYEQYF.

This chain uses TRBV2 with TRBJ2-1; 7 bases are shared with TRBD1. Germline assignment: CDR1 SNHLY and CDR2 FYNNEI. Unmatched junction bases numbered 5, after V lost 5 bases and J lost 4 bases. This CDR3 has 14 residues. The CDR3, as DNA: TGTGCCAGCAGTTATGACAGGGATTACAATGAGCAGTTCTTC. The encoded protein is CASSYDRDYNEQFF.

This sequence joins TRBV6-5 and TRBJ1-2; D possibly corresponds to TRBD1 (6 bases). CDR1 and CDR2 (germline): MNHEY, SVGAGI. This CDR3 has 16 amino acids. The germline V and J ends were trimmed by 4 bases and 8 bases, with 23 bases remaining between them. DNA for the CDR3: TGTGCCAGCAGTTGGTTTTTTCCGGGACACGTGGGGGGCTACACCTTC. The encoded protein is CASSWFFPGHVGGYTF.

The chain combines TRBV6-1 with TRBJ1-6; the match to TRBD1 covers 8 bases. The CDR3 totals 14 residues. Losses at the gene ends were 5 bases for V and 8 bases for J; bases not matched to a gene: 5. Per the germline V gene, CDR1 is MNHNS and CDR2 is SASEGT. The CDR3 reads CASSRTGSDSPLHF. CDR3 DNA: TGTGCCAGCAGTCGGACAGGGTCGGATTCACCCCTCCACTTT.

The chain carries TRBV11-3 and TRBJ2-5, with 10 bases lining up with TRBD1. The V segment lost 5 bases and the J segment 5 bases; nucleotides outside the gene matches: 8. This CDR3 is 15 amino acids long. In germline, CDR1 is SGHNT, CDR2 YENEEA. The CDR3 DNA follows: TGTGCCAGCAGCCCGGGGACAGGGGTGGGCGAGACCCAGTACTTC. This codes for CASSPGTGVGETQYF.

This chain uses TRBV7-6 with TRBJ1-2, with TRBD1 matching over 8 bases. Trimming cost V 5 bases and J 7 bases; bases outside gene matches: 6. The germline gives CDR1 SGHVS, CDR2 FNYEAQ. This CDR3 has 13 amino acids. The CDR3: CASSGQGSVGYTF. Written as DNA, the CDR3 is TGTGCCAGCAGCGGACAGGGTTCGGTTGGCTACACCTTC.

The J gene is TRBJ1-6, the V gene TRBV4-3; perhaps TRBD1 as D (5 bases). V was trimmed by 1 base and J by 10 bases, leaving 11 bases between them. CDR1 LGHNA and CDR2 YSLEER come from the germline V gene. The CDR3 has 14 amino acids. DNA of the CDR3: TGCGCCAGCAGCCAAGGGGGCCTTCAGTCACCCCTCCACTTT. This codes for CASSQGGLQSPLHF.

The gene calls are TRBV6-5 and TRBJ2-3; 10 nucleotides match TRBD2. Germline V lookup: CDR1 MNHEY, CDR2 SVGAGI. The junction had 8 bases not matched to a gene; V was cut back by 3 bases and J by 5 bases. The CDR3 spans 16 residues. The DNA for the CDR3 is TGTGCCAGCAGTTATCTAGCGGGGGTTCACGGAGATACGCAGTATTTT. It yields the protein CASSYLAGVHGDTQYF.

This chain joins TRBV6-5 and TRBJ1-5, with a weak D call TRBD1 (6 bases). CDR3 length: 15 amino acids. Germline V gene lookup returns CDR1 MNHEY and CDR2 SVGAGI. V was clipped by 5 bases and J by 0 bases, with 11 bases between them. CDR3 residues: CASSPGTLSNQPQHF. The CDR3 DNA sequence: TGTGCCAGCAGTCCCGGGACACTTAGCAATCAGCCCCAGCATTTT.

This chain uses TRBV29-1 with TRBJ1-4; a possible D gene is TRBD1 (5 bases). Between the trimmed V and J ends, which lost 6 bases and 7 bases, there was a span of 15 bases. The CDR3 sequence is 13 residues long. Germline lookup yields CDR1 SQVTM and CDR2 ANQGSEA. CDR3 DNA: TGCAGCGTAATTGGGGCAAGAGCTGAAAAACTGTTTTTT. It codes for CSVIGARAEKLFF.

This clone has only a few counts. V is TRBV5-1 and J is TRBJ1-4, with D possibly TRBD1 on 6 matching bases. The CDR3 is made up of 13 amino acids. V was trimmed by 4 bases and J by 8 bases, leaving 12 bases between them. The germline gives CDR1 SGHRS, CDR2 YFSETQ. CDR3 protein: CASSADRNEKLFF. As DNA, the CDR3 is TGCGCCAGCAGCGCGGACAGAAACGAAAAACTGTTTTTT.

J is TRBJ2-1 and V is TRBV5-1; TRBD2 matches 8 bases. The trim removed 0 bases at V and 6 bases at J, leaving 17 bases unmatched. Germline V gene sequence: CDR1 SGHRS, CDR2 YFSETQ. The CDR3 length is 19 residues. CDR3 sequence (DNA): TGCGCCAGCAGCTTGGGGAATCCAGTTTCGGGACTAGTCGTCAATGAGCAGTTCTTC. Its protein is CASSLGNPVSGLVVNEQFF.

This clone is a singleton in its sample. The V and J genes are TRBV30 and TRBJ2-7, with 8 nucleotides matching TRBD1. V lost 7 bases and J lost 3; bases outside the gene matches: 5. The CDR3 totals 12 residues. In germline, CDR1 is GTSNPN, CDR2 SVGIG (reference sequence). CDR3 amino acids: CAYNTGGYEQYF. As DNA, the CDR3 is TGTGCCTACAATACAGGGGGCTACGAGCAGTACTTC. The complete variable domain, with remaining parts taken from reference TRBV30 and TRBJ2-7, reads SQTIHQWPATLVQPVGSPLSLECTVEGTSNPNLYWYRQAAGRGLQLLFYSVGIGQISSEVPQNLSASRPQDRQFILSSKKLLLSDSGFYLCAYNTGGYEQYFGPGTRLTVT.

This clone was found once. Different DNA sequences within this sample yield the same CDR3. The V and J genes are TRBV10-2 and TRBJ2-1, with 8 bases that match TRBD1. The CDR3 runs 15 residues. Germline lookup yields CDR1 WSHSY and CDR2 SAAADI. J lost 8 bases, V lost 2 bases, and 8 bases had no gene match. The CDR3 coding sequence is TGCGCCAGCAGTGAGCCCGGACAGGGCGTAGATGAGCAGTTCTTC. Protein sequence: CASSEPGQGVDEQFF.